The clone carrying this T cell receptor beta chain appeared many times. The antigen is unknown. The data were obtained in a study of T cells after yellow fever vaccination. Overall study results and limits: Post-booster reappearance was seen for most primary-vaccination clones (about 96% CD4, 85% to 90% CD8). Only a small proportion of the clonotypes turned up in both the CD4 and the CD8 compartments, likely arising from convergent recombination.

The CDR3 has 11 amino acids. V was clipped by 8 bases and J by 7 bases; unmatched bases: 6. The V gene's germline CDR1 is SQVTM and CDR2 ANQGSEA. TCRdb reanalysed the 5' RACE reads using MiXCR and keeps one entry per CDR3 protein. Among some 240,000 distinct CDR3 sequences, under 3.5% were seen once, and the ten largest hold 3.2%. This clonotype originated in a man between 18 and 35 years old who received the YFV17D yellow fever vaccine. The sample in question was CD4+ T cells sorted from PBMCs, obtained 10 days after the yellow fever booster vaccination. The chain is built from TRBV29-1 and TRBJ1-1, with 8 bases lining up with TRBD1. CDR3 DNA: TGCAGCACCGCAGGGGGCGGTGAAGCTTTCTTT. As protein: CSTAGGGEAFF.